This passage covers 30 T cell receptor beta chains from one sample sequenced in a study of human T cells and chemical hapten exposure. In TCRdb, the RACE reads were re-called with MiXCR into one record per CDR3 protein. The sample consists of tens of thousands of distinct CDR3 sequences, about an eighth of them appearing once. Time point specified: patch test 3, about 24 weeks after DPC sensitization. Treatment reported: therapeutic diphenylcyclopropenone sensitization with weekly scalp DPC. Sequencing was performed on whole blood, taken in connection with sensitization to the hapten diphenylcyclopropenone (DPC). Receptor source: a woman between 45 and 65 years old with alopecia areata. Some clones in this sample may be carry-over from other donors' samples.

This clonotype was seen only a few times. The rearrangement joins TRBV6-2 or TRBV6-3 to TRBJ1-4; D gene ambiguous. Germline V gene lookup returns CDR1 MNHEY and CDR2 SVGEGT. The CDR3 has 13 residues. V lost 6 bases and J lost 10, with 15 bases in between. CDR3 amino acids: CASSQSPEGKLFF. CDR3 bases: TGTGCCAGCAGCCAAAGTCCAGAGGGAAAACTGTTTTTT.

This clonotype was detected many times. The rearrangement joins TRBV6-1 to TRBJ1-1, with D unresolved. The CDR3 spans 14 residues. Trimming removed 6 bases from V and 4 bases from J, with 15 bases in between. CDR1 and CDR2 (germline): MNHNS, SASEGT. The CDR3 coding sequence is TGTGCCAGCAGGAGGGAGACGGCGGGCACTGAAGCTTTCTTT. Translation: CASRRETAGTEAFF.

This clonotype was seen at least ten times. The V gene is TRBV7-2, the J gene TRBJ2-1; D gene uncertain. CDR1 and CDR2 (germline): SGHTA, FQGNSA. The length of the CDR3 is 15 residues. Trimming removed 5 bases at V and 5 bases at J, with 16 bases between. The CDR3, as DNA: TGTGCCAGCAGCCTGGTAGCCGATCGGAACAATGAGCAGTTCTTC. Encoded protein: CASSLVADRNNEQFF.

In this sample, this clonotype turned up many times. J is TRBJ1-1 and V is TRBV29-1; D unresolved. The germline CDR1 and CDR2 sequences are SQVTM and ANQGSEA. The CDR3 is 11 amino acids. V gave up 5 bases and J gave up 0 bases, with 4 bases separating them. CDR3 protein: CSVQMNTEAFF. CDR3 DNA sequence: TGCAGCGTTCAGATGAACACTGAAGCTTTCTTT.

V and J are TRBV10-3 and TRBJ1-6, with a weak D call TRBD1 (5 bases). The CDR3 extends over 17 amino acids. V lost 3 bases and J 0 bases, leaving 12 bases between the germline ends. Germline lookup yields CDR1 ENHRY and CDR2 SYGVKD. The CDR3 sequence is CAISDRTYSSYNSPLHF. As DNA, the CDR3 is TGTGCCATCAGTGATCGGACATACAGCTCCTATAATTCACCCCTCCACTTT.

This clonotype was found many times. V and J are TRBV2 and TRBJ1-4; no definite D call. Germline-derived CDR1 and CDR2 are SNHLY and FYNNEI. This CDR3 is 15 amino acids long. V was cut by 2 bases and J by 4 bases, with 11 bases left in between. CDR3 amino acids: CASSEHLSRNEKLFF. CDR3 in DNA: TGTGCCAGCAGTGAACATTTAAGTCGTAATGAAAAACTGTTTTTT.

This clonotype was picked up many times. This sequence joins TRBV6-5 and TRBJ2-7, with 8 bases matching TRBD1. With 2 bases clipped from V and 2 bases from J, the junction kept 5 bases outside the gene matches. Germline lookup yields CDR1 MNHEY and CDR2 SVGAGI. The CDR3 runs to 15 residues. CDR3 sequence (DNA): TGTGCCAGCAGTTACAGACAGGGGAGAGCCTACGAGCAGTACTTC. The encoded protein is CASSYRQGRAYEQYF.

This clonotype came up many times. V and J are TRBV20-1 and TRBJ2-7; 8 bases match TRBD2. V gave up 0 bases and J gave up 3 bases; unmatched junction bases: 10. Germline V gene data show CDR1 as DFQATT and CDR2 as SNEGSKA (reference sequence). The CDR3 loop spans 16 amino acids. CDR3 coding DNA: TGCAGTGCTAGAGATAGTGCGGGAGGCCACCACTACGAGCAGTACTTC. It yields the protein CSARDSAGGHHYEQYF.

This clonotype was observed many times. This chain links TRBV12-3 or TRBV12-4 with TRBJ2-7, with D possibly being TRBD2 (6 bases). V shed 8 bases and J shed 7 bases, with 15 bases lying between them. The CDR3 spans 12 residues. The CDR3 nucleotides read TGTGCCAGCGGAGGGGCCCTGTGGGAGCAGTACTTC. Protein product: CASGGALWEQYF.

The J gene is TRBJ2-1, the V gene TRBV2, with D hard to call. CDR1 SNHLY and CDR2 FYNNEI come from the germline V gene. CDR3 length equals 10 residues. V was clipped by 9 bases and J by 4 bases, with 4 bases between them. The CDR3, as DNA: TGTGCCAGTTTATACAATGAGCAGTTCTTC. Residues: CASLYNEQFF. Looking up the rest from reference TRBV2 and TRBJ2-1 gives the full variable domain: EPEVTQTPSHQVTQMGQEVILRCVPISNHLYFYWYRQILGQKVEFLVSFYNNEISEKSEIFDDQFSVERPDGSNFTLKIRSTKLEDSAMYFCASLYNEQFFGPGTRLTVL.

The J gene is TRBJ1-5, the V gene TRBV12-3 or TRBV12-4; 10 nucleotides line up with TRBD1. Trimming cost V 6 bases and J 5 bases; bases outside gene matches: 4. The CDR3 runs to 14 residues. The chain's CDR3 is CASSKTGGYQPQHF. The CDR3 region has the DNA TGTGCCAGCAGCAAGACAGGGGGCTATCAGCCCCAGCATTTT.

This chain joins TRBV2 and TRBJ1-6, with a weak D call TRBD1 (5 bases). The CDR3 has 13 amino acids. Trimming shortened V by 7 bases and J by 7 bases, and 11 bases separated the two germline ends. The germline V gene has CDR1 SNHLY and CDR2 FYNNEI. CDR3 DNA sequence: TGTGCCAGCACCGGGACCCGCAATTCACCCCTCCACTTT. Encoded protein: CASTGTRNSPLHF.

V and J are TRBV7-6 and TRBJ2-5; 10 bases agree with TRBD2. CDR1 and CDR2 (germline): SGHVS, FNYEAQ. This CDR3 is 16 amino acids long. With V trimmed by 8 bases and J by 2 bases, 11 bases remained unmatched. In DNA form, the CDR3 reads TGTGCCAGCTCCGTTAGAGGACTAGCGGAACAAGAGACCCAGTACTTC. This encodes CASSVRGLAEQETQYF.

The table lists this clonotype with a few counts. This rearrangement joins TRBV2 to TRBJ2-5; no firm D call. Trimming left V 4 bases short and J 4 bases short, with 10 bases between. The CDR3 runs 13 residues. Germline assignment: CDR1 SNHLY and CDR2 FYNNEI. The CDR3 region is CASSVWVGETQYF. The CDR3 DNA is TGTGCCAGCAGTGTGTGGGTTGGAGAGACCCAGTACTTC.

The gene calls are TRBV7-6 and TRBJ2-3; 12 nucleotides agree with TRBD2. This CDR3 is built from 15 residues. The J segment lost 4 bases and the V segment lost 5 bases, leaving 4 bases of the junction unmatched. Germline loops: CDR1 SGHVS, CDR2 FNYEAQ. The chain's CDR3 is CASSLLAGGSDTQYF. The CDR3 DNA is TGTGCCAGCAGCCTACTAGCGGGAGGTTCAGATACGCAGTATTTT.

This clonotype turned up a few times. This chain connects TRBV27 to TRBJ2-3; either TRBD1 or TRBD2 may supply D (5 bases each). The V end was cut by 3 bases, the J end by 9 bases, with 7 bases between. CDR3 length: 11 residues. Germline V gene data show CDR1 as MNHEY and CDR2 as SMNVEV (reference sequence). CDR3 DNA: TGTGCCAGCAGTTTTGGGGGAACGCAGTATTTT. Protein sequence: CASSFGGTQYF.

This clonotype was recorded many times. The CDR3, as DNA: TGCAGCGTTGGGGACACTGAGCAGTTCTTC. This sequence encodes CSVGDTEQFF. The V gene is TRBV29-1, the J gene TRBJ2-1, with D possibly TRBD1 on 6 matching bases. The CDR3 consists of 10 residues. Germline lookup yields CDR1 SQVTM and CDR2 ANQGSEA. V was clipped by 4 bases and J by 9 bases, with 7 bases between them.

Regarding this clonotype: In this CDR3 the conserved last residue, phenylalanine or tryptophan, is missing, so a read error is likely. The CDR3 coding sequence is TGCAGTGCTAGAGACACAGGGACTTACAATGAGCAGTTCTCC. This sequence encodes CSARDTGTYNEQFS. V gene TRBV20-1 combines with J gene TRBJ2-1, with D perhaps TRBD1 or TRBD2 (6 bases each). This CDR3 spans 14 amino acids. Germline V gene sequence: CDR1 DFQATT, CDR2 SNEGSKA (reference sequence). Trimming stripped 0 bases from V and 4 bases from J, with 10 bases between.

This clonotype is a singleton in its sample. The chain links TRBV5-4 to TRBJ2-7; D might be TRBD1 or TRBD2, each matching 6 bases. The CDR3 runs 15 residues. V was cut by 1 base and J by 0 bases, with 11 bases left in between. In germline, CDR1 is SGHNT, CDR2 YYREEE (reference sequence). The CDR3 DNA sequence: TGTGCCAGCAGCTTGATGGGGGGCTACTCCTACGAGCAGTACTTC. The encoded protein is CASSLMGGYSYEQYF.

This clonotype was seen a handful of times. J is TRBJ1-6 and V is TRBV20-1; TRBD1 matches at 7 bases. J lost 6 bases, V lost 5 bases, and 10 bases had no gene match. Germline CDR1 is DFQATT and CDR2 is SNEGSKA (reference sequence). CDR3 length: 15 residues. The CDR3 nucleotides read TGCAGTGCTCGATCCTCTGGGACAGCTAATTCACCCCTCCACTTT. Its translation is CSARSSGTANSPLHF.

The chain couples TRBV6-1 to TRBJ2-1, with TRBD2 matching 7 bases. Trimming cost V 3 bases and J 4 bases; bases outside gene matches: 9. CDR1 is MNHNS, CDR2 SASEGT, per germline. The CDR3 is 16 amino acids. CDR3 amino acids: CASSEYIAGAYNEQFF. In nucleotides, the CDR3 is TGTGCCAGCAGTGAGTATATCGCGGGAGCGTACAATGAGCAGTTCTTC.

This clonotype was counted at least ten times. V gene TRBV10-3 combines with J gene TRBJ2-7, with 9 bases that match TRBD2. The J segment lost 5 bases and the V segment lost 5 bases, leaving 16 bases of the junction unmatched. CDR3 length equals 17 residues. The germline V gene encodes CDR1 ENHRY and CDR2 SYGVKD. The DNA for the CDR3 is TGTGCCATCAGTCCCACCAGACTAGCGGAGAGTTGGGACGAGCAGTACTTC. As protein: CAISPTRLAESWDEQYF.

The sample holds many counts of this clonotype. The chain is built from TRBV6-6 and TRBJ1-1; a weak D match, TRBD1 (5 bases). The CDR3 covers 15 residues. V was pared by 4 bases and J by 1 base, with 13 bases between. Germline V CDR1 and CDR2: MNHNY, SVGAGI (reference sequence). CDR3 nucleotides: TGTGCCAGCAGTTCCGCGGACGGGGGGAACACTGAAGCTTTCTTT. It codes for CASSSADGGNTEAFF.

There are many counts of this clonotype. The gene calls are TRBV20-1 and TRBJ2-7, with 8 bases that match TRBD2. The V gene's germline CDR1 is DFQATT and CDR2 SNEGSKA (reference sequence). V shed 6 bases, J shed 6 bases, and the junction held 10 bases outside the gene matches. The CDR3 loop spans 13 amino acids. The CDR3 nucleotides read TGCAGTGCCCCCGGGACTAGGAGCAGCGAGCAGTACTTC. Translation: CSAPGTRSSEQYF.

This rearrangement joins TRBV12-3 or TRBV12-4 to TRBJ1-5; D uncertain. With 0 bases removed from V and 0 bases from J, the gap between germline ends came to 9 bases. This CDR3 has 16 residues. For the CDR3, the DNA is TGTGCCAGCAGTTTAGCGGGAACGGATAGCAATCAGCCCCAGCATTTT. As protein: CASSLAGTDSNQPQHF.

This clonotype has only a few counts. The chain has TRBV28 and TRBJ1-3; D uncertain. Germline CDR1 and CDR2: MDHEN and SYDVKM. This CDR3 region has 15 residues. V was trimmed by 5 bases and J by 7 bases, leaving 18 bases between them. In nucleotides, the CDR3 is TGTGCCAGCAGTATGTCCCAGGATGGTGTTAACACCATATATTTT. This sequence encodes CASSMSQDGVNTIYF.

The V gene is TRBV2, the J gene TRBJ2-2; D is uncertain. V lost 7 bases and J lost 4, with 10 bases in between. Germline values: CDR1 SNHLY, CDR2 FYNNEI. The CDR3 runs to 13 residues. CDR3 in DNA: TGTGCCAGCATGGGCCTGACCACCGGGGAGCTGTTTTTT. Protein: CASMGLTTGELFF.

This clonotype turned up a few times. This chain joins TRBV29-1 and TRBJ2-3; D is unclear. Germline assignment: CDR1 SQVTM and CDR2 ANQGSEA. CDR3 length equals 12 residues. The ends were cut back, 6 bases at V and 0 bases at J, with 7 bases in the middle. CDR3 nucleotides: TGCAGCGTACTGACCAGCACAGATACGCAGTATTTT. It translates to CSVLTSTDTQYF.

This rearrangement joins TRBV11-2 to TRBJ1-2, with a tentative D call TRBD1 (5 bases). Germline lookup yields CDR1 SGHAT and CDR2 FQNNGV. Trimming removed 7 bases from V and 5 bases from J, with 17 bases in between. This CDR3 contains 14 residues. The CDR3 nucleotides read TGTGCCAGCACCCCCGTATCGGGGCTTTATGGCTACACCTTC. Translation: CASTPVSGLYGYTF.

This sequence joins TRBV30 and TRBJ2-4; D might be TRBD2 (6 bases). V was shortened by 2 bases and J by 1 base, with 9 bases between the two germline ends. Germline assignment: CDR1 GTSNPN and CDR2 SVGIG (reference sequence). The CDR3 runs 14 residues. The CDR3 sequence: CAWSRLVAKNIQYF. In DNA form, the CDR3 reads TGTGCCTGGAGTCGACTAGTTGCCAAAAACATTCAGTACTTC.